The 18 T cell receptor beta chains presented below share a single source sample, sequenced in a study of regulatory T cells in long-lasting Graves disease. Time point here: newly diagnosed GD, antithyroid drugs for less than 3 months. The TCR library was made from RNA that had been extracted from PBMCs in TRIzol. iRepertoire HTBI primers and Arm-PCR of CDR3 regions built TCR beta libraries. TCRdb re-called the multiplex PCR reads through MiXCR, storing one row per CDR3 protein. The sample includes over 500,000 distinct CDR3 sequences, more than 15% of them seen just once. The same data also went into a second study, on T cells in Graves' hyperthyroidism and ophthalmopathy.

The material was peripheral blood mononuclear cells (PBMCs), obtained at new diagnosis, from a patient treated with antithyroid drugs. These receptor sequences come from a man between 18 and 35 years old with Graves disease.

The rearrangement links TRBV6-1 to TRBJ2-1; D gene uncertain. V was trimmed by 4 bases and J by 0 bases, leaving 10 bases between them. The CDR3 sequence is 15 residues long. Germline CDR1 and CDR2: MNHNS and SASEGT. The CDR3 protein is CASSALAGSYNEQFF. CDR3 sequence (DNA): TGTGCCAGCAGTGCACTGGCTGGCTCCTACAATGAGCAGTTCTTC.

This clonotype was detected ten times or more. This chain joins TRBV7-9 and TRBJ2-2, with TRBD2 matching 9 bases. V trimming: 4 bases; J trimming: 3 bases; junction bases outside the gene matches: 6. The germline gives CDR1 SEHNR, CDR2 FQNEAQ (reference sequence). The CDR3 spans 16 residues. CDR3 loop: CASSSPGLADTGELFF. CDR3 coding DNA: TGTGCCAGCAGCTCTCCGGGACTAGCAGACACCGGGGAGCTGTTTTTT.

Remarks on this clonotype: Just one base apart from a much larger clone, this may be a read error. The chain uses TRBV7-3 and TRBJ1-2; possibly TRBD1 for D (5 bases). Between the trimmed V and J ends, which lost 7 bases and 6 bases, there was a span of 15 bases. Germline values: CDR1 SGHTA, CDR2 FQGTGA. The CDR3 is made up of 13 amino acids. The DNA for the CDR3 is TGTGCCAGCATCGGTCAAACAGGCAATGGCTACACCTTC. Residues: CASIGQTGNGYTF.

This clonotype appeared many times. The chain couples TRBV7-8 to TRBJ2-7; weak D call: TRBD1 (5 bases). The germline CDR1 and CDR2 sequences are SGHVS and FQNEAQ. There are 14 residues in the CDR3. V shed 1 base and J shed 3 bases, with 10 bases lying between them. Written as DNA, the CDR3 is TGTGCCAGCAGCTTAGTTAAAGGGGTCTACGAGCAGTACTTC. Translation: CASSLVKGVYEQYF. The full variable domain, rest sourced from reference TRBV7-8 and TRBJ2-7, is GAGVSQSPRYKVAKRGQDVALRCDPISGHVSLFWYQQALGQGPEFLTYFQNEAQLDKSGLPSDRFFAERPEGSVSTLKIQRTQQEDSAVYLCASSLVKGVYEQYFGPGTRLTVT.

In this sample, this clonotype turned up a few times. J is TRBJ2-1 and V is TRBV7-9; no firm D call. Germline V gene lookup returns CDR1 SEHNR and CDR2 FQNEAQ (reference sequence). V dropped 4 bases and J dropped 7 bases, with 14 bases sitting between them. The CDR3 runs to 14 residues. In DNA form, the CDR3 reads TGTGCCAGCAGCTCCCGAGGTGTAAATAATGAGCAGTTCTTC. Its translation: CASSSRGVNNEQFF.

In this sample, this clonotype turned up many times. This chain's CDR3 is CAWSVGEGSGELFF. Here the CDR3 DNA reads TGTGCCTGGAGTGTTGGCGAAGGTTCCGGGGAGCTGTTTTTT. This sequence joins TRBV30 and TRBJ2-2; D remains ambiguous. CDR3 size: 14 residues. Trimming cost V 0 bases and J 6 bases, with 11 bases left between them. Germline CDR1 GTSNPN, CDR2 SVGIG (reference sequence).

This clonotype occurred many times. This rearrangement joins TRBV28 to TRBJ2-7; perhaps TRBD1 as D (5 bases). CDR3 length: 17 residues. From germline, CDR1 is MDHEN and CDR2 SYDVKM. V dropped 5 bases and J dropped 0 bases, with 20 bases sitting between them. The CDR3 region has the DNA TGTGCCAGCAGTAGGGGTGACTGGGGCTCAAGCTCCTACGAGCAGTACTTC. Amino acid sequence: CASSRGDWGSSSYEQYF.

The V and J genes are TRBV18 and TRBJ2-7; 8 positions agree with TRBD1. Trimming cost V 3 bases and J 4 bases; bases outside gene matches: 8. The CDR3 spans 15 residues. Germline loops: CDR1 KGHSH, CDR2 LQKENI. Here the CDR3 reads CASSPENRGAYEQYF. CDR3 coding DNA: TGTGCCAGCTCACCCGAAAACAGGGGGGCTTACGAGCAGTACTTC.

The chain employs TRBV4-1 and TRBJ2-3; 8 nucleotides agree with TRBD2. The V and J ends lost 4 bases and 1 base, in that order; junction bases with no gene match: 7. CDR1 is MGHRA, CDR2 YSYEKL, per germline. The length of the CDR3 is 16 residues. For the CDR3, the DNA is TGCGCCAGCAGCCCAACGAACGGGAGGGGCACAGATACGCAGTATTTT. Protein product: CASSPTNGRGTDTQYF.

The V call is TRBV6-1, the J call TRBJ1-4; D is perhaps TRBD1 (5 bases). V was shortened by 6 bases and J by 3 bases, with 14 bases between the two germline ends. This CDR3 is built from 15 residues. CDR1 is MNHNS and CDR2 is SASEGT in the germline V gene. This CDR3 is CASRWEGLANEKLFF. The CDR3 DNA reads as TGTGCCAGCAGGTGGGAGGGGCTCGCTAATGAAAAACTGTTTTTT.

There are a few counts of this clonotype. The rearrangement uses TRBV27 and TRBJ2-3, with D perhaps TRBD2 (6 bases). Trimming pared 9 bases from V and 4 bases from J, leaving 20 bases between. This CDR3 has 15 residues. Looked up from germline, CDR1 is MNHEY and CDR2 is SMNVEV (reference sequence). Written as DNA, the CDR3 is TGTGCCAGTTCGGAGATGCGGGGAATCGCAGATACGCAGTATTTT. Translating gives CASSEMRGIADTQYF.

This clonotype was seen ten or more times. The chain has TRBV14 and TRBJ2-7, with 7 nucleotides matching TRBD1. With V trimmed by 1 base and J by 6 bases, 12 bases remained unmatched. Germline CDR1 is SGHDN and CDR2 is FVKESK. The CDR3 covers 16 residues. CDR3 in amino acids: CASSQGSADRSLEQYF. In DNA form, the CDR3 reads TGTGCCAGCAGCCAAGGGTCGGCGGACAGGTCCCTCGAGCAGTACTTC.

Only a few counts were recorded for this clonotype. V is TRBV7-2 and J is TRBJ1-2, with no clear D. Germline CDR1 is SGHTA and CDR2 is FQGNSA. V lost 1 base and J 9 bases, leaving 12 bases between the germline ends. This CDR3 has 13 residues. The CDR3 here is CASSLEGSNRYTF. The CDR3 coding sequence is TGTGCCAGCAGCTTAGAAGGATCTAACCGCTACACCTTC.

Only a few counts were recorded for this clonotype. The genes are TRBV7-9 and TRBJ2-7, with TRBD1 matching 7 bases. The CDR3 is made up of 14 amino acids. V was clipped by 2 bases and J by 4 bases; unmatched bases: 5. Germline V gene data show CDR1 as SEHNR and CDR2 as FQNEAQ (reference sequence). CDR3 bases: TGTGCCAGCAGCTTATCAGGGGGTGTGTACGAGCAGTACTTC. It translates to CASSLSGGVYEQYF.

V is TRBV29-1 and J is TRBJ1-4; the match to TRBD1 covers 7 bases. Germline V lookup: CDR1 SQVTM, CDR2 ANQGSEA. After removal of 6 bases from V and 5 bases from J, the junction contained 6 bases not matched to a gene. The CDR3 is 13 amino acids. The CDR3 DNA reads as TGCAGCGTAGCCGGGACAGCAAATGAAAAACTGTTTTTT. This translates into CSVAGTANEKLFF. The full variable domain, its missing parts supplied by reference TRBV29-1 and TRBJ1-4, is SAVISQKPSRDICQRGTSLTIQCQVDSQVTMMFWYRQQPGQSLTLIATANQGSEATYESGFVIDKFPISRPNLTFSTLTVSNMSPEDSSIYLCSVAGTANEKLFFGSGTQLSVL.

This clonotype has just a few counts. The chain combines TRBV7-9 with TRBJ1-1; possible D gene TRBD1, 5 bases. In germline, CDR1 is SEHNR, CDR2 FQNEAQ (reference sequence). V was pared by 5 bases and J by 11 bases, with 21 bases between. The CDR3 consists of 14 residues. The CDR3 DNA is TGTGCCAGCAGCCCCCGGGACTCGGCAGGTGGCGCTTTCTTT. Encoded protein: CASSPRDSAGGAFF.

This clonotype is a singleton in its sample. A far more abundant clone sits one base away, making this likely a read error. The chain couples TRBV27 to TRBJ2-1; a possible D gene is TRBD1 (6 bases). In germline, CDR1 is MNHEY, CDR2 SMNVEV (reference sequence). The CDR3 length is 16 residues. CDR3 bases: TGTGCCAGCAGTTTGCCTACAGGGAGCTCCTACAATGAGCAGCTCTTC. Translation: CASSLPTGSSYNEQLF.

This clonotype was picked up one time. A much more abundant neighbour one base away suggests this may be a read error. This chain's CDR3 is CASRRKGGSGYGCTF. CDR3 bases: TGTGCCAGCAGGAGAAAAGGGGGCTCGGGCTATGGCTGCACCTTC. The V call is TRBV6-2 or TRBV6-3, the J call TRBJ1-2; 7 bases are a match to TRBD1. This CDR3 has 15 residues. Germline lookup yields CDR1 MNHEY and CDR2 SVGEGT.